These T cell receptor beta chains were read from a single sample in a study of blood T cell repertoires in COVID-19. Here immunoSEQ multiplex PCR was the method, and the copy in TCRdb shows in-frame clones only, minus some. The data hold 200,000 to 250,000 clones, with roughly 84% observed a single time. Sequences were obtained from peripheral blood. The receptors originated from a woman of 80 years or more with active or convalescent COVID-19. Each CDR3 is given with its conserved first and last residue.

v_call: TRBV7-8
cdr3_aa: CASSLPVNTGELFF

v_call: TRBV6-1
cdr3_aa: CASSEGTGLGNEQFF

v_call: TRBV30
cdr3_aa: CAWSTDNSPLHF

v_call: TRBV3-1/TRBV3-2
cdr3_aa: CASSQRASLVYEQYF

v_call: TRBV5-8
cdr3_aa: CASSHGPRTALPIEAFF

v_call: TRBV5-4
cdr3_aa: CASSRGSGNYEQYF

v_call: TRBV7-3
cdr3_aa: CASSLQGIGGNSPLHF

v_call: TRBV6-2/TRBV6-3
cdr3_aa: CASSTPQRGADTQYF

v_call: TRBV28
cdr3_aa: CASSSLGRSSYEQYF

v_call: TRBV5-1
cdr3_aa: CASSVTGGRETQYF

v_call: TRBV4-3
cdr3_aa: CASSQSDPRSYNSPLHF

v_call: TRBV7-7
cdr3_aa: CASSLGGSGANVLTF

v_call: TRBV7-9
cdr3_aa: CASSFLGAANEKLFF

v_call: TRBV2
cdr3_aa: CAASLAGGADYNEQFF

v_call: TRBV6-5
cdr3_aa: CASRADSYNEQFF

v_call: TRBV5-1
cdr3_aa: CASSLGAGDGETQYF

v_call: TRBV5-6
cdr3_aa: CASSKDRDYGYTF

v_call: TRBV4-3
cdr3_aa: CASSQLLGTDTQYF